The 3 T cell receptor beta chains presented below share a single source sample, sequenced in a study of a mutant IDH1 vaccine in newly diagnosed glioma. Specified time point: baseline, week 1 (first vaccination visit). The sample's treatment: pre-vaccination baseline after standard-of-care therapy. The repertoire was sequenced with immunoSEQ multiplex PCR; TCRdb's copy has only in-frame clones and lacks some. The sample holds tens of thousands of clones; around 80% are singletons and the top ten take nearly 5.5%. Sequenced material: PBMCs, taken from a glioma patient treated with radiotherapy, temozolomide or both. The receptors come from a man aged 35 to 55 with glioma. Some clones in this sample may be carry-over from other donors' samples.

The chain is built from TRBV25-1 and TRBJ1-5; 10 nucleotides line up with TRBD1. V lost 8 bases to trimming and J lost 4 bases; unmatched junction nucleotides: 2. CDR1 MGHDK and CDR2 SYGVNS come from the germline V gene. The CDR3 covers 13 residues. The CDR3 bases are TGTGCCAGCGGGGGACAGGGGAATCAGCCCCAGCATTTT. Translated: CASGGQGNQPQHF.

This clone has a handful of counts. V gene TRBV13 combines with J gene TRBJ1-4; D remains ambiguous. Trimming removed 4 bases from V and 10 bases from J, with 16 bases in between. The CDR3 is 14 amino acids. The germline CDR1 and CDR2 sequences are PRHDT and FYEKMQ (reference sequence). In DNA form, the CDR3 reads TGTGCCAGCAGCTCCCCCGGTCCCGCGGCAAAACTGTTTTTT. Its protein is CASSSPGPAAKLFF.

The sample holds a few counts of this clone. The chain recombines TRBV7-6 with TRBJ1-1, with D unclear. Germline assignment: CDR1 SGHVS and CDR2 FNYEAQ. V dropped 2 bases and J dropped 2 bases, with 6 bases sitting between them. The CDR3 is made up of 13 amino acids. This chain's CDR3 is CASSLQRNTEAFF. The CDR3 DNA reads TGTGCCAGCAGCTTACAGAGAAACACTGAAGCTTTCTTT.